This TCR beta chain originates from a study of identical twins. Findings of the study overall: Out-of-frame beta sequences exhibited a weaker degree of excess twin sharing. Models underestimated out-of-frame TCR alpha sharing in monozygotic twins. A cross-sectional statistical analysis, not follow-up of the same donors, supported the conclusions.

This clonotype occurred a few times. Its antigen is currently unknown. V was clipped by 6 bases and J by 2 bases; unmatched bases: 3. The CDR3 has 14 residues. Germline-derived CDR1 and CDR2 are MNHEY and SMNVEV (reference sequence). TCRdb reanalysed the 5' RACE reads using MiXCR and keeps one entry per CDR3 protein. In the table there are approximately 630,000 distinct CDR3 sequences, around 7.5% of which are singletons. The data were also submitted as part of a second study, on yellow fever vaccine responses in identical twins. That work contributes: Reports say the vaccine T cell response in twins looked partly convergent and partly personalized.

This TCR derives from a woman between 18 and 30 years old in good health. The chain carries TRBV27 and TRBJ1-3, with 8 nucleotides matching TRBD1. The specimen sequenced was PBMCs. CDR3 coding DNA: TGTGCCAGCAGATCACAGGGGGCTGGAAACACCATATATTTT. It translates to CASRSQGAGNTIYF.